The clone carrying this TCR beta chain was recorded once. The antigen is unknown. The CDR3 consists of 13 residues. Germline V gene lookup returns CDR1 SGHDN and CDR2 FVKESK. V was cut by 8 bases and J by 6 bases, with 14 bases left in between. This record comes from a study of T cell responses to AZD1222 COVID-19 vaccine. Study-level background: Second-dose recipients at about 4 or about 12 weeks were treated as one pooled group. General study points: Among spike-specific TCRs, nearly half reportedly target unmutated variant regions. A mostly white British donor set with more females was recruited, and clonal diversity was possibly underestimated.

Libraries were prepared by immunoSEQ multiplex PCR; TCRdb keeps only in-frame clonotypes and omits some of them. The repertoire holds about 120,000 clones, roughly 92% seen once, with around 1.7% in the top ten. V gene TRBV14 combines with J gene TRBJ2-1, with D perhaps given as TRBD1 or TRBD2 (5 bases each). This TCR was recovered from an adult in good health. This material consisted of peripheral blood, taken on day 0 of AZD1222 vaccination. CDR3 DNA sequence: TGTGCCAGCGGTTGGGGGTCCGGCAATGAGCAGTTCTTC. Translated: CASGWGSGNEQFF.